These T cell receptor beta chains were read from a single sample in a study of cytomegalovirus exposure and HLA in healthy donors. TCRdb's copy holds only in-frame clones and misses some; the assay was immunoSEQ multiplex PCR. The repertoire holds some 180,000 clones, with around 80% as singletons. The specimen sequenced was PBMCs. The receptors originated from a woman between 25 and 40 years old in good health and CMV-seropositive. CDR3s include the opening cysteine and the closing phenylalanine or tryptophan. D genes are given only for firm matches. A row's size may be missing; if present it is once, few, many or a size class.

v_call	j_call	clone_size	cdr3_length	d_call	cdr3_nt	cdr3_aa
TRBV5-8	TRBJ1-1	few	14	NA	TGTGCCAGCAGCTTCGGGGGAATGAACACTGAAGCTTTCTTT	CASSFGGMNTEAFF
TRBV27	TRBJ2-7	few	13	NA	TGTGCCAGCAGTTTATCGTTCAGGGCCGAGCAGTACTTC	CASSLSFRAEQYF
TRBV7-6	TRBJ2-1	once	16	TRBD1	TGTGCCAGCAGCCCATCTTGGACAGGGGGTGTTTATGAGCAGTTCTTC	CASSPSWTGGVYEQFF
TRBV21-1	TRBJ2-5	few	19	NA	TGTGCCAGCAGCAAAGATCGCCCGCACAGGGGGCGCAGTTTGGAGACCCAGTACTTC	CASSKDRPHRGRSLETQYF
TRBV7-2	TRBJ2-4	few	16	NA	TGTGCCAGCAGCTTGGGGCAGGAAAGGACCGGCGGCATTCAGTACTTC	CASSLGQERTGGIQYF
TRBV11-2	TRBJ2-3	NA	16	TRBD2	TGTGCCAGCAGCTTTTGGCCTAGCGGGACCGTTGGTACGCAGTATTTT	CASSFWPSGTVGTQYF
TRBV4-1	TRBJ1-1	few	13	NA	TGCGCCAGCAGCCAAGGGGAGGGCACTGAAGCTTTCTTT	CASSQGEGTEAFF
TRBV10-1	TRBJ2-2	NA	15	TRBD2	TGCGCCAGCAGTGATGGCCTAGCGGGGTTCGGGGAGCTGTTTTTT	CASSDGLAGFGELFF
TRBV4-3	TRBJ2-1	NA	16	TRBD2	TGCGCCAGCAGCCAGGGGCTAGGGACTACCTTCAATGAGCAGTTCTTC	CASSQGLGTTFNEQFF
TRBV11-3	TRBJ2-7	NA	20	TRBD2	TGTGCCAGCAGCAACCGCTACGGGACTAGCGGGAGTTGGATGAGTTACGAGCAGTACTTC	CASSNRYGTSGSWMSYEQYF
TRBV12-5	TRBJ2-5	NA	15	TRBD2	TGTGCTAGTGGTTTGGCTAGCGGGGTCGAAGGAACCCAGTACTTC	CASGLASGVEGTQYF
TRBV5-4	TRBJ1-4	NA	17	NA	TGTGCCAGCAGTGTAAAGTTACAGGCGACAACTAATGAAAAACTGTTTTTT	CASSVKLQATTNEKLFF
TRBV23-1	TRBJ2-1	few	17	NA	TGCGCCAGCAGTCATATCGGGTTGCGGGGTTCCTACAATGAGCAGTTCTTC	CASSHIGLRGSYNEQFF
TRBV5-6	TRBJ1-2	NA	15	TRBD1	TGTGCCAGCAGCTTGGGGGACAGTACCGTCTATGGCTACACCTTC	CASSLGDSTVYGYTF
TRBV6-5	TRBJ1-3	NA	15	TRBD1	TGTGCCAGCAGTGGGACAGGGGGCCTTGGAAACACCATATATTTT	CASSGTGGLGNTIYF
TRBV30	TRBJ1-2	NA	14	NA	TGTGCCTGGAGTCCCCTCGAACAGGGAGTAGGCTACACCTTC	CAWSPLEQGVGYTF
TRBV13	TRBJ2-7	NA	15	TRBD2	TGTGCCAGCAGCACGACTAGCGGGGGCTCCTACGAGCAGTACTTC	CASSTTSGGSYEQYF
TRBV9	TRBJ1-1	NA	14	NA	TGTGCCAGCAGCGCATACGAGGCCACCACTGAAGCTTTCTTT	CASSAYEATTEAFF
TRBV29-1	TRBJ2-7	NA	13	TRBD1	TGCAGCGTCCTCAGGACAGGGGGCTACGAGCAGTACTTC	CSVLRTGGYEQYF
TRBV4-1	TRBJ2-6	few	18	NA	TGCGCCAGCAGATCCCCGGGGAGGGGGGGCTCTGGGGCCAACGTCCTGACTTTC	CASRSPGRGGSGANVLTF
TRBV5-1	TRBJ1-1	NA	17	NA	TGCGCCAGCAGCTTGGGGGCGGGGGGGGCCACGAACACTGAAGCTTTCTTT	CASSLGAGGATNTEAFF
TRBV30	TRBJ2-1	NA	13	NA	TGTGCCTCTGGTGTTGTCGGGAACAATGAGCAGTTCTTC	CASGVVGNNEQFF
TRBV6-4	TRBJ1-2	NA	14	NA	TGTGCCAGCAGTGACGACAGTCTTCCAGGAGGCTACACCTTC	CASSDDSLPGGYTF
TRBV5-1	TRBJ1-5	NA	14	NA	TGCGCCAGCAGCTTGGCAGGGGTAACTCAGCCCCAGCATTTT	CASSLAGVTQPQHF
TRBV7-2	TRBJ2-7	NA	13	TRBD1	TGTGCCAGCAGCCCTGGGACAGGGTTCGAGCAGTACTTC	CASSPGTGFEQYF
TRBV2	TRBJ1-1	NA	13	TRBD1	TGTGCCAGCAGTGTAAAGGACAGGGAAGGGGCTTTCTTT	CASSVKDREGAFF
TRBV6-4	TRBJ1-1	NA	13	NA	TGTGCCAGCAGTTCCGACAGGAACACTGAAGCTTTCTTT	CASSSDRNTEAFF
TRBV9	TRBJ2-1	NA	16	TRBD2	TGTGCCAGCAGCCCCCCAAGACTAGCGCGTTACAATGAGCAGTTCTTC	CASSPPRLARYNEQFF
TRBV5-1	TRBJ1-1	few	15	NA	TGCGCCAGCAGCCCACGACCCGGGAACATTAATGAAGCTTTCTTT	CASSPRPGNINEAFF
TRBV10-3	TRBJ1-1	once	13	TRBD1	TGTGCCACCACGGACAGGGGTGGCACTGAAGCTTTCTTT	CATTDRGGTEAFF